The 20 T cell receptor beta chains reported below all come from one sample, sequenced in a study of T cell responses to AZD1222 COVID-19 vaccine. Assay used: immunoSEQ multiplex PCR; TCRdb lists only in-frame clones, some missing. The table lists around 84,000 clones, 85% to 90% of them singletons. Here the sequenced sample was peripheral blood, taken on day 0 of AZD1222 vaccination. These receptors originate from an adult in good health.

The chain links TRBV5-6 to TRBJ1-5, with no clear D. The germline gives CDR1 SGHDT, CDR2 YYEEEE. CDR3 length: 13 residues. The V end was cut by 2 bases, the J end by 4 bases, with 7 bases between. The CDR3 nucleotides read TGTGCCAGCAGCTTAGGAGTTAATCAGCCCCAGCATTTT. It is translated as CASSLGVNQPQHF.

The J gene is TRBJ2-4, the V gene TRBV7-2; TRBD2 agrees at 15 bases. Germline CDR1 is SGHTA and CDR2 is FQGNSA. The J segment lost 6 bases and the V segment lost 5 bases, leaving 5 bases of the junction unmatched. The length of the CDR3 is 16 residues. The CDR3 nucleotides read TGTGCCAGCAGCCCCTGGACTAGCGGGAGGGCAAACATTCAGTACTTC. It specifies CASSPWTSGRANIQYF.

The chain employs TRBV10-3 and TRBJ2-3; 9 positions agree with TRBD1. The junction had 4 bases not matched to a gene; V was cut back by 6 bases and J by 3 bases. CDR1 ENHRY and CDR2 SYGVKD come from the germline V gene. The CDR3 contains 14 residues. The CDR3 DNA sequence: TGTGCCATCAGGGGGACAGGGCGGACAGATACGCAGTATTTT. It encodes CAIRGTGRTDTQYF.

CDR3 nucleotides: TGTGCCAGCAGCCCCTACGGGAGGGAAAACACCGGGGAGCTGTTTTTT. It encodes CASSPYGRENTGELFF. The V call is TRBV7-2, the J call TRBJ2-2, with 8 bases aligning to TRBD2. Germline CDR1 and CDR2: SGHTA and FQGNSA. V was pared by 5 bases and J by 2 bases, with 7 bases of the junction left unmatched. The CDR3 sequence is 16 residues long.

CDR3 bases: TGTGCCAGCAGAGAAGAGATCGGCTACACCTTC. Translation gives CASREEIGYTF. The rearrangement joins TRBV12-3 or TRBV12-4 to TRBJ1-2; D is unresolved. The CDR3 covers 11 residues. The germline V and J ends were trimmed by 6 bases and 8 bases, with 10 bases remaining between them.

J is TRBJ1-1 and V is TRBV6-2 or TRBV6-3, with unresolved D. CDR3 length: 14 amino acids. Germline CDR1 and CDR2: MNHEY and SVGEGT. Trimming pared 2 bases from V and 0 bases from J, leaving 7 bases between. The CDR3, as DNA: TGTGCCAGCAGTTACGGTGGGATGAACACTGAAGCTTTCTTT. This codes for CASSYGGMNTEAFF.

This clone has more than one count but fewer than ten. This chain connects TRBV7-8 to TRBJ1-5; D call uncertain. Germline loops: CDR1 SGHVS, CDR2 FQNEAQ. CDR3 size: 16 residues. The V end was cut by 6 bases, the J end by 2 bases, with 17 bases between. In DNA form, the CDR3 reads TGTGCCAGCAGTCGATCGGACGCGCGGGGCAATCAGCCCCAGCATTTT. This encodes CASSRSDARGNQPQHF.

The V and J genes are TRBV29-1 and TRBJ1-2; TRBD1 is a possible D gene (5 bases). The CDR3 is 13 amino acids. Deletions cut 5 bases from V and 1 base from J, with 11 bases between. Germline-derived CDR1 and CDR2 are SQVTM and ANQGSEA. DNA for the CDR3: TGCAGCGTTCTCGGACACCATAACTATGGCTACACCTTC. As protein: CSVLGHHNYGYTF.

This chain uses TRBV7-2 with TRBJ1-3; the match to TRBD1 covers 7 bases. The CDR3 length is 17 residues. V gave up 5 bases and J gave up 0 bases; unmatched junction bases: 10. CDR1 is SGHTA and CDR2 is FQGNSA in the germline V gene. The CDR3 DNA reads as TGTGCCAGCAGCCCACGACAGGGAGGTTTCTCTGGAAACACCATATATTTT. Its protein product is CASSPRQGGFSGNTIYF.

CDR3 amino acids: CASSLGFRSTDTQYF. In nucleotides, the CDR3 is TGTGCCAGCAGTTTAGGATTCAGGTCCACAGATACGCAGTATTTT. The chain combines TRBV27 with TRBJ2-3; D gene unclear. V dropped 2 bases and J dropped 2 bases, with 11 bases sitting between them. Germline values: CDR1 MNHEY, CDR2 SMNVEV (reference sequence). The length of the CDR3 is 15 residues.

The rearrangement links TRBV7-9 to TRBJ2-3; TRBD2 matches 13 bases. Germline V gives CDR1 SEHNR, CDR2 FQNEAQ (reference sequence). The CDR3 totals 16 residues. The V segment lost 1 base and the J segment 6 bases; nucleotides outside the gene matches: 4. The CDR3 nucleotides read TGTGCCAGCAGCTTAGGGACTAGCGGGAGTCGGGATACGCAGTATTTT. It yields the protein CASSLGTSGSRDTQYF.

The V and J genes are TRBV6-5 and TRBJ2-3; D unresolved. The CDR3 is made up of 13 amino acids. Germline loops: CDR1 MNHEY, CDR2 SVGAGI. Trimming cost V 7 bases and J 6 bases, with 14 bases left between them. The CDR3 sequence: CASTPGLSDTQYF. The CDR3 nucleotides are TGTGCCAGCACCCCCGGGCTTTCGGATACGCAGTATTTT.

V and J are TRBV27 and TRBJ2-7; TRBD2 matches 11 bases. CDR1 and CDR2 (germline): MNHEY, SMNVEV (reference sequence). This CDR3 is built from 19 residues. Trimming took 8 bases from V and 5 from J; bases not matched to a gene: 23. CDR3 nucleotide sequence: TGTGCCAGCCCTGGGGAGGGGCAGGGACTAGCGGAGAATTATGACGAGCAGTACTTC. This sequence encodes CASPGEGQGLAENYDEQYF.

The J gene is TRBJ2-1, the V gene TRBV4-1, with D possibly matching TRBD1 (6 bases). V was clipped by 1 base and J by 6 bases, with 10 bases between them. Germline CDR1 MGHRA, CDR2 YSYEKL. CDR3 length equals 14 residues. CDR3 bases: TGCGCCAGCAGCCAAGGAACAGGGTCCAATGAGCAGTTCTTC. It encodes CASSQGTGSNEQFF.

Notes on this clone: Sequence at one end of the junction differs from germline and may be a read error. The V gene is TRBV23-1, the J gene TRBJ2-7; TRBD1 agrees at 7 bases. TRBV23-1 belongs to the ORF category, with a function that is uncertain. The CDR3 runs to 11 residues. The chain's CDR3 is CANSGTDEQYF. The CDR3 region has the DNA TGCGCCAACAGTGGGACAGACGAGCAGTACTTC.

The chain joins TRBV19 to TRBJ2-1; maybe TRBD2 (6 bases). Trimming left V 8 bases short and J 7 bases short, with 12 bases between. The CDR3 length is 12 residues. The V gene's germline CDR1 is LNHDA and CDR2 SQIVND (reference sequence). The CDR3 DNA reads TGTGCCAGTTATGACGGAGGGAATGAGCAGTTCTTC. Translating it yields CASYDGGNEQFF.

The CDR3 DNA is TGCGCCAGCAGCCAAGGCGTGACAGGGGTAGATCAGCCCCAGCATTTT. Its protein product is CASSQGVTGVDQPQHF. The chain recombines TRBV4-1 with TRBJ1-5, with TRBD1 matching 8 bases. The CDR3 sequence is 16 residues long. Germline lookup yields CDR1 MGHRA and CDR2 YSYEKL. V was pared by 1 base and J by 5 bases, with 7 bases of the junction left unmatched.

The genes are TRBV10-3 and TRBJ2-7, with 7 bases identical to TRBD2. The CDR3 totals 14 residues. In germline, CDR1 is ENHRY, CDR2 SYGVKD. The ends lost 3 bases at V and 6 bases at J; junction bases unmatched: 8. CDR3 in amino acids: CAISDGRESSEQYF. The CDR3 DNA reads as TGTGCCATCAGTGACGGGCGGGAGTCGTCCGAGCAGTACTTC.

The CDR3 protein is CSVESPGSSTGELFF. The CDR3 DNA follows: TGCAGCGTTGAAAGCCCGGGATCAAGCACCGGGGAGCTGTTTTTT. The chain links TRBV29-1 to TRBJ2-2, with D possibly TRBD2 on 5 matching bases. This CDR3 has 15 amino acids. V was shortened by 2 bases and J by 4 bases, with 14 bases between the two germline ends. Germline lookup yields CDR1 SQVTM and CDR2 ANQGSEA.

The J gene is TRBJ1-4, the V gene TRBV5-1; D remains ambiguous. The length of the CDR3 is 14 residues. Germline V lookup: CDR1 SGHRS, CDR2 YFSETQ. With 3 bases removed from V and 4 bases from J, the gap between germline ends came to 10 bases. The CDR3 spells CASSWGEGNEKLFF. The CDR3, as DNA: TGCGCCAGCAGCTGGGGAGAGGGTAATGAAAAACTGTTTTTT. Using reference TRBV5-1 and TRBJ1-4 for the parts outside the CDR3, the full variable domain is KAGVTQTPRYLIKTRGQQVTLSCSPISGHRSVSWYQQTPGQGLQFLFEYFSETQRNKGNFPGRFSGRQFSNSRSEMNVSTLELGDSALYLCASSWGEGNEKLFFGSGTQLSVL.